This TCR beta chain came from a study of blood T cells in healthy people across ages. CDR3 size: 16 residues. CDR1 is KGHDR and CDR2 is SFDVKD in the germline V gene. A note on this clonotype: Sequence at one end of the junction differs from germline and may be a read error.

Alongside a J-beta primer mix, a sample-barcoded 5' primer served in a second PCR lasting roughly 6 to 11 cycles. TCRdb re-called the 5' RACE reads through MiXCR, storing one row per CDR3 protein. The table includes roughly 1,500,000 distinct CDR3 sequences, 42% detected once. The sample comprised blood. This clonotype was sampled from a woman aged 18-29 years in good health. This chain uses TRBV24-1 with TRBJ2-3; 10 bases match TRBD2. CDR3 DNA sequence: TGTGCCACTAGTGATGCCTTAGCGGGGGGTGTGAATACGCAGTATTTT. Its protein product is CATSDALAGGVNTQYF.